This T cell receptor beta chain is drawn from a study of blood T cell repertoires in COVID-19. Overall study: COVID-19 samples from acute and convalescent phases originated in the United States, Italy and Spain. T cells, B-cell-depleted T cells, or PBMCs supplied cDNA or gDNA.

A Seattle source enrolled patients during active infection and followed them longitudinally. Original processing notes: Using reference gene primer amplification, nucleated cell counts were estimated. The data were produced by immunoSEQ multiplex PCR, yet TCRdb's version contains in-frame clones alone and is incomplete. That table furnishes V, J and clone size, whereas the DNA furnished D and trimming. Of approximately 250,000 clones listed, 75% to 90% are singletons. Germline-derived CDR1 and CDR2 are SQVTM and ANQGSEA. The length of the CDR3 is 17 residues. The V and J ends lost 0 bases and 4 bases respectively, with 21 bases between them.

The chain has TRBV29-1 and TRBJ1-2; perhaps TRBD1 as D (6 bases). Material for sequencing was peripheral blood. This receptor was obtained from a woman in her 70s with COVID-19, enrolled during active disease. For the CDR3, the DNA is TGCAGCGTTGAAGAACTTCCGGGGGGCCGGGGAGTCTATGGCTACACCTTC. Protein sequence: CSVEELPGGRGVYGYTF.